The present T cell receptor beta chain was sequenced within a study of T cells in localized non-small cell lung cancer. Study observations and caveats: Uninvolved adjacent lung showed higher T cell clonality than tumor. Among blood samples, higher T cell density accompanied longer overall survival. Out of the top 100 tumor clones, a median around 50 were seen in adjacent lung.

The assay was immunoSEQ multiplex PCR, and TCRdb's table has in-frame clones only and misses some. The sample records around 50,000 clones, around nine tenths being singletons. With regard to this clone: Its target is not known.

V shed 7 bases and J shed 3 bases, with 7 bases lying between them. Germline-derived CDR1 and CDR2 are MNHNS and SASEGT. The CDR3 contains 12 residues. V gene TRBV6-1 combines with J gene TRBJ1-5; D gene uncertain. The sequence derives from a female donor with stage II lung adenocarcinoma. Sequenced here: PBMCs, sampled before any cancer treatment. CDR3 bases: TGTGCCAGCACAGACTTCAATCAGCCCCAGCATTTT. Protein: CASTDFNQPQHF.